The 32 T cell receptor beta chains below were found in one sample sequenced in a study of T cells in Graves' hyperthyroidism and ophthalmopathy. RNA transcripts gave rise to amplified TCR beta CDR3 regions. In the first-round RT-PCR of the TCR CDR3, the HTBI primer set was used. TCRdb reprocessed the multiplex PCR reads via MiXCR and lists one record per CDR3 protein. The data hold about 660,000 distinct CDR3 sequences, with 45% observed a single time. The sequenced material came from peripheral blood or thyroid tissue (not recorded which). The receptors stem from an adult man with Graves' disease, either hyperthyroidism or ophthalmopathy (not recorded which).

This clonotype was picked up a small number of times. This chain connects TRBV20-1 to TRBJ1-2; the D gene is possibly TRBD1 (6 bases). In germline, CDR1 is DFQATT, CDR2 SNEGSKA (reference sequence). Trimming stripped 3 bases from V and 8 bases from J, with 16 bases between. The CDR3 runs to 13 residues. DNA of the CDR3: TGCAGTGCTAGTTCCGGGGGCGCAGGGGGCTACACCTTC. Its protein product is CSASSGGAGGYTF.

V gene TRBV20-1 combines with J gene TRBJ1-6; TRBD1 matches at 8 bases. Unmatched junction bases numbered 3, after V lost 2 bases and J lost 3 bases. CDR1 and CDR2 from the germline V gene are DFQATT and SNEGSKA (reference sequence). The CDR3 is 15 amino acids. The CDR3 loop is CSARIGQGYNSPLHF. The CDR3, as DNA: TGCAGTGCTAGAATTGGACAGGGCTATAATTCACCCCTCCACTTT.

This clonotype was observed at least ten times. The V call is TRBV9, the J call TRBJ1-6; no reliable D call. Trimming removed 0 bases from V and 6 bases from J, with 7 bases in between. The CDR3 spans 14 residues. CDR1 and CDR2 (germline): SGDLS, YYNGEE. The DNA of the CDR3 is TGTGCCAGCAGCGTAGAAAGCAGTAATTCACCCCTCCACTTT. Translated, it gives CASSVESSNSPLHF.

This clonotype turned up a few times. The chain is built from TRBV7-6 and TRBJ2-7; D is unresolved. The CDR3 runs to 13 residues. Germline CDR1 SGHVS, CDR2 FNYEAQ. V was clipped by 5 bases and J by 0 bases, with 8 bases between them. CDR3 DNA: TGTGCCAGCAGCCAAATTAGCTCCTACGAGCAGTACTTC. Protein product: CASSQISSYEQYF.

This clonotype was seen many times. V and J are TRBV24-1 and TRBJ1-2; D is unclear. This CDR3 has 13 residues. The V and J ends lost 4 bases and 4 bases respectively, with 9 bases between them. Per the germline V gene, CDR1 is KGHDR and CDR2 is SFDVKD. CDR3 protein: CATSDPGFYGYTF. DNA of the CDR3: TGTGCCACCAGTGACCCGGGGTTCTATGGCTACACCTTC.

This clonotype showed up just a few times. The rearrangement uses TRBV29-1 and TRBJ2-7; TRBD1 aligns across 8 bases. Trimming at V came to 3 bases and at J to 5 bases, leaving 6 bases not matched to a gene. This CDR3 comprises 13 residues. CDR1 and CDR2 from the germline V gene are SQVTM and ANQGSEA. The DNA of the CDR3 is TGCAGCGTTGATTGGACAGGGTCAAACGAGCAGTACTTC. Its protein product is CSVDWTGSNEQYF.

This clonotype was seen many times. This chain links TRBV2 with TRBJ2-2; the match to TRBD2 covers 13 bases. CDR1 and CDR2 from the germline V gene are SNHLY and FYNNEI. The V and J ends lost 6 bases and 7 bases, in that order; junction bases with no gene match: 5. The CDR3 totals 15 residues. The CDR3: CASRGLAGAGGELFF. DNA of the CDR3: TGTGCCAGCAGAGGACTAGCGGGAGCGGGCGGGGAGCTGTTTTTT.

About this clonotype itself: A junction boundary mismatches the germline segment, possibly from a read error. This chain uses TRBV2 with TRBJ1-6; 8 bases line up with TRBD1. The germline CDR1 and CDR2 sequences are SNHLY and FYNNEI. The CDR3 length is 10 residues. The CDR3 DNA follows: TGTGCCAGCAGTGGGGACAGGACAACCTTT. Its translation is CASSGDRTTF.

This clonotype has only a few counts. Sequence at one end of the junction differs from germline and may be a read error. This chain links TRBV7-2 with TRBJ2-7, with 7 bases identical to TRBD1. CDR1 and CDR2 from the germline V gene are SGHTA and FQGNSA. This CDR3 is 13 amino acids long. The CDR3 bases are TGTGCCGGCAGCTCCCAGGGGGCCTACGAGCAGTACTTC. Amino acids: CAGSSQGAYEQYF.

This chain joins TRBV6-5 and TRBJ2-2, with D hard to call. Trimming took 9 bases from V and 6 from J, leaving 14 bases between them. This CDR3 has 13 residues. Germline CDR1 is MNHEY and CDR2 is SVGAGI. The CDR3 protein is CASRQSPSGELFF. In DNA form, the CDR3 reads TGTGCCAGTCGCCAGAGCCCGTCCGGGGAGCTGTTTTTT.

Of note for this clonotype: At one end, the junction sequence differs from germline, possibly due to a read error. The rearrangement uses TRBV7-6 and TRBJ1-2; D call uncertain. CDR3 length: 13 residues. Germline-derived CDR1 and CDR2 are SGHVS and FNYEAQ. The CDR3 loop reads CAGSLDRVYGYTF. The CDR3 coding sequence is TGTGCCGGCAGCTTAGATAGGGTCTATGGCTACACCTTC.

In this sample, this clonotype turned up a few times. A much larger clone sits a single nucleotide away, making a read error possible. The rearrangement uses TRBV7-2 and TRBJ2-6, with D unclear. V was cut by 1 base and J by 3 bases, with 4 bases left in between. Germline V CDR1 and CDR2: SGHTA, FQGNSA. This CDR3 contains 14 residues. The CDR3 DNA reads TGTGCCAGCAGCTTAGGGTTTGGGGCCAACGTCCTGACTTTC. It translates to CASSLGFGANVLTF. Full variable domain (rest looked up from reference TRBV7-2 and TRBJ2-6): GAGVSQSPSNKVTEKGKDVELRCDPISGHTALYWYRQSLGQGLEFLIYFQGNSAPDKSGLPSDRFSAERTGGSVSTLTIQRTQQEDSAVYLCASSLGFGANVLTFGAGSRLTVL.

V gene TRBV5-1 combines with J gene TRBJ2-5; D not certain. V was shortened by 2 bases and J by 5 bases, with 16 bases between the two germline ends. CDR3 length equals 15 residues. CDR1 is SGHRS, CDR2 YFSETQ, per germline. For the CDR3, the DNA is TGCGCCAGCAGCTTTCTTGCTTCCCTGGTGGAGACCCAGTACTTC. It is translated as CASSFLASLVETQYF.

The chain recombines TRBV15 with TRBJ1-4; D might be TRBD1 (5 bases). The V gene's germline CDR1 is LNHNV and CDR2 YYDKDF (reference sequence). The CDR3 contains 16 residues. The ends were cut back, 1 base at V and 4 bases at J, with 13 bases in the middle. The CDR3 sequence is CATSRVRGLVNEKLFF. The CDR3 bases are TGTGCCACCAGCAGAGTGCGGGGGTTGGTTAATGAAAAACTGTTTTTT.

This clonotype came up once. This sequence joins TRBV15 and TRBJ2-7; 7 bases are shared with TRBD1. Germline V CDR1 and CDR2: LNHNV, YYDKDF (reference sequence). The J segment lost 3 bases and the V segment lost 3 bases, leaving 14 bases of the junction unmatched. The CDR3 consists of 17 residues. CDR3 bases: TGTGCCACCAGCAGGCACGGGACCCCGGGACAGCACTACGAGCAGTACTTC. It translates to CATSRHGTPGQHYEQYF. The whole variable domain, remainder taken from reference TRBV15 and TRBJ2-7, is DAMVIQNPRYQVTQFGKPVTLSCSQTLNHNVMYWYQQKSSQAPKLLFHYYDKDFNNEADTPDNFQSRRPNTSFCFLDIRSPGLGDTAMYLCATSRHGTPGQHYEQYFGPGTRLTVT.

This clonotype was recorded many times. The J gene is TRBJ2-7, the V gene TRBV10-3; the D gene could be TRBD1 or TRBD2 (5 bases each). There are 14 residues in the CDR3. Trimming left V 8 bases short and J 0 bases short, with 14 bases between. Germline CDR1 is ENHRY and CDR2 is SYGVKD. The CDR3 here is CAIGRQSDSYEQYF. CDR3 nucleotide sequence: TGTGCCATCGGGAGACAGTCAGACTCCTACGAGCAGTACTTC.

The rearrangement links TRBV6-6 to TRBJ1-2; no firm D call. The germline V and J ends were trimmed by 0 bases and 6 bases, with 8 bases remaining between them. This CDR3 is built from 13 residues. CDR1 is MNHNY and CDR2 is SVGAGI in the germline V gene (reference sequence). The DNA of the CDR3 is TGTGCCAGCAGTTACTCGGGTGGGGATGGCTACACCTTC. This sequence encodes CASSYSGGDGYTF.

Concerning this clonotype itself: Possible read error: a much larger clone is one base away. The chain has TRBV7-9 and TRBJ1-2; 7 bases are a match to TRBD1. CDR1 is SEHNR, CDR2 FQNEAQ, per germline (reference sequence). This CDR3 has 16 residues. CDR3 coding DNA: TGTGCCAGCAGCCCCCGTCGAGTAGACAGGGTGAATGGCCACACCTTC. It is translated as CASSPRRVDRVNGHTF.

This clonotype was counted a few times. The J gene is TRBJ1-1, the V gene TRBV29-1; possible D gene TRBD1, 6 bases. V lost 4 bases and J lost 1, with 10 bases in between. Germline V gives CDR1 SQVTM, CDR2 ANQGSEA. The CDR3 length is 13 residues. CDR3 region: CSVAGQTNTEAFF. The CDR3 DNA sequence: TGCAGCGTTGCCGGACAGACGAACACTGAAGCTTTCTTT.

The CDR3 here is CAISDGQGGITEAFF. In nucleotides, the CDR3 is TGTGCCATCAGTGACGGTCAGGGGGGGATCACTGAAGCTTTCTTT. V and J are TRBV10-3 and TRBJ1-1; 7 bases are shared with TRBD1. The CDR3 contains 15 residues. Trimming removed 3 bases from V and 4 bases from J; junction bases left unmatched: 8. Per germline, CDR1 ENHRY and CDR2 SYGVKD.

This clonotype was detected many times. The CDR3 bases are TGTGCCAGCAGTTTGGGTCCCGGACAGGGCAATCAGCCCCAGCATTTT. Protein sequence: CASSLGPGQGNQPQHF. The chain joins TRBV12-3 or TRBV12-4 to TRBJ1-5; TRBD1 agrees at 7 bases. Trimming took 3 bases from V and 2 from J; bases not matched to a gene: 7. This CDR3 is 16 amino acids long.

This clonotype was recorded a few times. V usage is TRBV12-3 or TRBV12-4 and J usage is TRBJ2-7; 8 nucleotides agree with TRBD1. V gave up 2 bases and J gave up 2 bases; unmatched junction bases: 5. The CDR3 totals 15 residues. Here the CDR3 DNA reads TGTGCCAGCAGTTTACTACCAGGGGGCGCCTACGAGCAGTACTTC. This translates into CASSLLPGGAYEQYF.

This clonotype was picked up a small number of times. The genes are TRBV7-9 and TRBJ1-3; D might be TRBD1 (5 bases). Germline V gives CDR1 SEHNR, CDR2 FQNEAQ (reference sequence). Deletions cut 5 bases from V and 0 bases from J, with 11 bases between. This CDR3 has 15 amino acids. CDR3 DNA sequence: TGTGCCAGCAGCCTTACCACAGGCTCTGGAAACACCATATATTTT. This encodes CASSLTTGSGNTIYF.

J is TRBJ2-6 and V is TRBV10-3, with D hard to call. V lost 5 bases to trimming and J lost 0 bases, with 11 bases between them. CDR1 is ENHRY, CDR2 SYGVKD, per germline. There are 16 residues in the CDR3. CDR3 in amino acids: CAISTNDGSGANVLTF. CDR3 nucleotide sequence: TGTGCCATCAGTACAAACGACGGCTCTGGGGCCAACGTCCTGACTTTC.

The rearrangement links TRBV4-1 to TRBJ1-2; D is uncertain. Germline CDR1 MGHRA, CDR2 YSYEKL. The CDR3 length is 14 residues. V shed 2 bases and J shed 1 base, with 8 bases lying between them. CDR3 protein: CASSQPGNNYGYTF. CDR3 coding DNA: TGCGCCAGCAGCCAACCGGGAAATAACTATGGCTACACCTTC.

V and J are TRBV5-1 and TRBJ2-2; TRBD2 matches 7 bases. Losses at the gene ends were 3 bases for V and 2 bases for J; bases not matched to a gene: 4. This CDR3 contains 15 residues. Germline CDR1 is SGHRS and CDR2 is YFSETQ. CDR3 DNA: TGCGCCAGCAGCTCCGGGACTAAAAACACCGGGGAGCTGTTTTTT. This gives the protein CASSSGTKNTGELFF.

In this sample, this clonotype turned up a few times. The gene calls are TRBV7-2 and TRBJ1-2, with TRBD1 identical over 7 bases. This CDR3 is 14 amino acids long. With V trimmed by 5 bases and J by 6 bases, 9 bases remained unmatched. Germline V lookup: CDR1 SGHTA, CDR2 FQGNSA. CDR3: CASSGPTGINGYTF. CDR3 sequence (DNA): TGTGCCAGCAGCGGCCCGACAGGGATCAATGGCTACACCTTC.

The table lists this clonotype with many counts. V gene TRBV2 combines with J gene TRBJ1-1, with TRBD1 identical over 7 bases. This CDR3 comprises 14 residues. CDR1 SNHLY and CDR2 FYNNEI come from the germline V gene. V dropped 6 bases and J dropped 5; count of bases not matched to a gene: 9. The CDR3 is CASRRRGRDTEAFF. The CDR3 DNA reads TGTGCCAGCAGGAGAAGGGGGCGCGATACTGAAGCTTTCTTT. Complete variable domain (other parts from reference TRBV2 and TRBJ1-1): EPEVTQTPSHQVTQMGQEVILRCVPISNHLYFYWYRQILGQKVEFLVSFYNNEISEKSEIFDDQFSVERPDGSNFTLKIRSTKLEDSAMYFCASRRRGRDTEAFFGQGTRLTVV.

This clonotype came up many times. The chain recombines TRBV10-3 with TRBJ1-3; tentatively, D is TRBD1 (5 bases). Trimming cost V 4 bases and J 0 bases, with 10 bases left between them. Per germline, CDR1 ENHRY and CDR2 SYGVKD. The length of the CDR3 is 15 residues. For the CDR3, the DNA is TGTGCCATCAGTGCGGGGGGATTCTCTGGAAACACCATATATTTT. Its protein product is CAISAGGFSGNTIYF.

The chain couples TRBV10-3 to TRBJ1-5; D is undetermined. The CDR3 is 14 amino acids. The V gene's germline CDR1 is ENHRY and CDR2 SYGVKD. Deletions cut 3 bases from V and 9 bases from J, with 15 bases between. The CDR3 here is CAISDTRSASPQHF. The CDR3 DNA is TGTGCCATCAGTGACACCCGATCGGCATCGCCCCAGCATTTT.

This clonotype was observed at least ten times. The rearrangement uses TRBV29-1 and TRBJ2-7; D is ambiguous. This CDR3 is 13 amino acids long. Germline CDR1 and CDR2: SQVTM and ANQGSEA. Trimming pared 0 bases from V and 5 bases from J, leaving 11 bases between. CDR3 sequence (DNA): TGCAGCGTTGAAGATGTTAGCCGGGACGAGCAGTACTTC. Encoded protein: CSVEDVSRDEQYF.

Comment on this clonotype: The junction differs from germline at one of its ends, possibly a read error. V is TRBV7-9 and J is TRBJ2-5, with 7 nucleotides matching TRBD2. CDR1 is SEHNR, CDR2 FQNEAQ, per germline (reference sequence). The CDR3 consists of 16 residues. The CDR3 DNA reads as TGTGCCAGCAGCCATCGGTGGCCAGCGGGGCAAGAGGCCCAGTACTTC. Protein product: CASSHRWPAGQEAQYF.